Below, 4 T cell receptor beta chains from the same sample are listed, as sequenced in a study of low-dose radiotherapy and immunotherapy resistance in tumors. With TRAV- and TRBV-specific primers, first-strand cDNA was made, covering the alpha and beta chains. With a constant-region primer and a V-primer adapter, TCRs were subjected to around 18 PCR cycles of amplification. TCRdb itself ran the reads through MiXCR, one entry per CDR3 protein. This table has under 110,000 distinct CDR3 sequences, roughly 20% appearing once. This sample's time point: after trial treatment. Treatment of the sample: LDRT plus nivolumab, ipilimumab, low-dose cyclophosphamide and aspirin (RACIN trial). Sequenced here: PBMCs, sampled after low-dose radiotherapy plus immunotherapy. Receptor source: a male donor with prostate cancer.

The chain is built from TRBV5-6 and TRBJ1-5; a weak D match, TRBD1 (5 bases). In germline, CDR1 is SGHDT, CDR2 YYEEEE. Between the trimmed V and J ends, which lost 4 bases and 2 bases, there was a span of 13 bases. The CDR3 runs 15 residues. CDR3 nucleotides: TGTGCCAGCAGCAGAAGGGGAAATGGCAATCAGCCCCAGCATTTT. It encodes CASSRRGNGNQPQHF.

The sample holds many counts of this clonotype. CDR3 bases: TGTGCCACCAAGCGGGGGGGCACAGATACGCAGTATTTT. Translated, it gives CATKRGGTDTQYF. The rearrangement links TRBV7-2 to TRBJ2-3; TRBD2 matches at 9 bases. This CDR3 has 13 amino acids. Germline V gene data show CDR1 as SGHTA and CDR2 as FQGNSA. The trim removed 10 bases at V and 1 base at J, leaving 3 bases unmatched.

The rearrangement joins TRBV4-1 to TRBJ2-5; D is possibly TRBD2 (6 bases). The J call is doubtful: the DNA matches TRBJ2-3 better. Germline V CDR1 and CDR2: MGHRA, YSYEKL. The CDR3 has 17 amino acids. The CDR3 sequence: CASSQDPGGSRSPTQYF. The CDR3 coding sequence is TGCGCCAGCAGCCAAGACCCCGGGGGAAGCCGGAGCCCTACGCAGTATTTT.

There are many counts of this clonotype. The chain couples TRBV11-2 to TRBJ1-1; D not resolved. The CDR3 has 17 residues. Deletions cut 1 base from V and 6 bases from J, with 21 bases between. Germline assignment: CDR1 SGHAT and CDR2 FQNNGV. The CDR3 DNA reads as TGTGCCAGCAGCTTAGTCTCCCAGGACCGAGGGAGGGCTGAAGCTTTCTTT. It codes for CASSLVSQDRGRAEAFF.